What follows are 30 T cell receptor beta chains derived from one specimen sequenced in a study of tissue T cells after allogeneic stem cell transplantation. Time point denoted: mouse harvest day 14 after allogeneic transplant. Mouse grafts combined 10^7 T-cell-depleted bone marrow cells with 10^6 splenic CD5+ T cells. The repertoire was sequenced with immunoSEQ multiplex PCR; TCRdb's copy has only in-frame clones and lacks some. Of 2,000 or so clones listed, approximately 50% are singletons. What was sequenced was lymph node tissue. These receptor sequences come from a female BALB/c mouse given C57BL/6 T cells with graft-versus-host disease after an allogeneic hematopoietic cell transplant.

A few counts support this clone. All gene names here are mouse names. CDR3 bases read: TGTGCCAGCAGCGCCGGGACTGGGGGGTATGAACAGTAC. This gives the protein CASSAGTGGYEQY. The CDR3 in full is CASSAGTGGYEQYF. The chain has TRBV4 and TRBJ2-7; the match to TRBD2 covers 12 bases. The CDR3 extends 1 residue past the end of the read, so its final part is completed from the germline J gene. The germline CDR1 and CDR2 sequences are LGHDT and YNNKQL (reference sequence). The V segment lost 5 bases and the J segment 4 bases; nucleotides outside the gene matches: 3. CDR3 length equals 14 residues.

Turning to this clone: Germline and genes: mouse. This chain's CDR3 is CASRQDRDTEVFF. CDR3 bases read: TGTGCCAGCAGACAAGACAGGGACACAGAAGTCTTC. The chain recombines TRBV26 with TRBJ1-1; 7 positions match TRBD1. The read terminates 1 residue before the CDR3 end, so the remaining end is supplied by the germline J gene. V shed 6 bases, J shed 3 bases, and the junction held 4 bases outside the gene matches. The CDR3 loop spans 13 amino acids. The germline V gene encodes CDR1 KGHPV and CDR2 FQNQEV (reference sequence).

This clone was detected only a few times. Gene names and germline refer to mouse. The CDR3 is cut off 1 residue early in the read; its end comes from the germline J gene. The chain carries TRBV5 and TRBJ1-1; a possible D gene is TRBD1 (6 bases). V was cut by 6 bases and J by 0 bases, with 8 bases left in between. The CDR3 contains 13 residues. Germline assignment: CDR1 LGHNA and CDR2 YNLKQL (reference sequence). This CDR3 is CASRRTANTEVFF. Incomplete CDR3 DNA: TGTGCCAGCAGGAGGACAGCAAACACAGAAGTCTTC.

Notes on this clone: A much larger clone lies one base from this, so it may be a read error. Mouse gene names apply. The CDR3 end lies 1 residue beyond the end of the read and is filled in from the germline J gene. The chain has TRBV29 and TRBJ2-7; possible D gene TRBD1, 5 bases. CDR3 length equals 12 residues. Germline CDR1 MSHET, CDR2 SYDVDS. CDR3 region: CASSSDSYGQYF. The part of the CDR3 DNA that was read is TGTGCTAGCAGTTCAGACAGCTATGGACAGTAC.

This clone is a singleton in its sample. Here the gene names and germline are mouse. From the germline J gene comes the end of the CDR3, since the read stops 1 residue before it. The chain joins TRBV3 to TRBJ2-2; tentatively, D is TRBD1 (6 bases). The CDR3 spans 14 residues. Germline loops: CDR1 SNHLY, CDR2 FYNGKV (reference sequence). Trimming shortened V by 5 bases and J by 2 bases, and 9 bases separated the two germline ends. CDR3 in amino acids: CASSPGQNTGQLYF. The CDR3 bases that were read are TGTGCCAGCAGCCCCGGACAGAACACCGGGCAGCTCTAC.

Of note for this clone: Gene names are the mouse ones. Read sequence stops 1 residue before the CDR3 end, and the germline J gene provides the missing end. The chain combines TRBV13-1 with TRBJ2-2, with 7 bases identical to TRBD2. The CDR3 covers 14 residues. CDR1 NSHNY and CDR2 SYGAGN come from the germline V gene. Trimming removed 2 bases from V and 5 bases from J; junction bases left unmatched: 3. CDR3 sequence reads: CASSDRGGTGQLYF. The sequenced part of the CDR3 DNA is TGTGCCAGCAGTGACCGGGGGGGTACCGGGCAGCTCTAC.

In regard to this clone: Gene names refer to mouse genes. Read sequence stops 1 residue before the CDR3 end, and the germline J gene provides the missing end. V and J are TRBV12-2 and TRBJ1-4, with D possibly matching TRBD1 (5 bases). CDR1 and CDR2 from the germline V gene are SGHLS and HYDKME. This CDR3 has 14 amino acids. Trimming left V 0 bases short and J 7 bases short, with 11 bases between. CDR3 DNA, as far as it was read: TGTGCCAGCTCTCTCGAGGGGTGGGGCGAAAGATTATTT. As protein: CASSLEGWGERLF. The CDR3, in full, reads CASSLEGWGERLFF.

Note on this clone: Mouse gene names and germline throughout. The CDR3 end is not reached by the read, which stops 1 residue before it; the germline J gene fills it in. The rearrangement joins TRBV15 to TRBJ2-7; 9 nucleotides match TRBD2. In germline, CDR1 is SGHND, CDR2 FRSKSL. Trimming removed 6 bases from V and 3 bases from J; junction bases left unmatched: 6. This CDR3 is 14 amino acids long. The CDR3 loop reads CASSLWGGFYEQYF. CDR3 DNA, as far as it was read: TGTGCCAGCAGCCTCTGGGGGGGTTTCTATGAACAGTAC.

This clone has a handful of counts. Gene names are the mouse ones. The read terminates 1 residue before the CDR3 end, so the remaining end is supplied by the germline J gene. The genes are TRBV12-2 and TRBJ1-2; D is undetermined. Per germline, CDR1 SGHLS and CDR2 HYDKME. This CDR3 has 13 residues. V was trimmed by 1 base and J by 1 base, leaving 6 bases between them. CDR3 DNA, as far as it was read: TGTGCCAGCTCTCTAATACAAAACTCCGACTACACC. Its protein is CASSLIQNSDYT. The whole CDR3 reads CASSLIQNSDYTF.

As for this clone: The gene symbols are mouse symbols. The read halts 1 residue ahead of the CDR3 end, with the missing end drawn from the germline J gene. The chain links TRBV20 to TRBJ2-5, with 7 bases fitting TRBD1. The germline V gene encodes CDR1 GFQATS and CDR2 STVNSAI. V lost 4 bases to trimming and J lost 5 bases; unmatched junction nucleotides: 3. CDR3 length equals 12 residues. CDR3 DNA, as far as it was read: TGTGGTGCTAAGGACAGGAGAGACACCCAGTAC. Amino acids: CGAKDRRDTQY. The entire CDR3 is CGAKDRRDTQYF.

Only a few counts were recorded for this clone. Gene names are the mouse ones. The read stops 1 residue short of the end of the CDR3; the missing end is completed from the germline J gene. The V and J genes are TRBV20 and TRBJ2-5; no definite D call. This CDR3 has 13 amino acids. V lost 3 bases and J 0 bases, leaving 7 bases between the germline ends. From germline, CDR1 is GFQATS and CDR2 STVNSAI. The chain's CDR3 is CGARDNNQDTQYF. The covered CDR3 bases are TGTGGTGCTAGAGACAATAACCAAGACACCCAGTAC.

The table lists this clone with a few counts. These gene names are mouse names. The CDR3 sequence: CASSRLWGGAETLYF. The sequenced part of the CDR3 DNA is TGTGCCAGCAGCCGCCTCTGGGGGGGTGCAGAAACGCTGTAT. The chain is built from TRBV5 and TRBJ2-3, with TRBD2 matching over 8 bases. Read data end 1 residue before the CDR3 end; the end is taken from the germline J gene. Germline lookup yields CDR1 LGHNA and CDR2 YNLKQL (reference sequence). V was clipped by 4 bases and J by 1 base; unmatched bases: 4. The CDR3 covers 15 residues.

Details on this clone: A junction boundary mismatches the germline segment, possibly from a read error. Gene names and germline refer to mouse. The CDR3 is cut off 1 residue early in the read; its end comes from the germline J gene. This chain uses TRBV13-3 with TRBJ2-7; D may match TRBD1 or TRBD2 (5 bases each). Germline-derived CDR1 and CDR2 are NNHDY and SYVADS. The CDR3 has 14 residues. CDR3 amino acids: CASGGEGSSYEQYF. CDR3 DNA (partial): TGCGCCAGCGGTGGGGAGGGGAGCTCCTATGAACAGTAC.

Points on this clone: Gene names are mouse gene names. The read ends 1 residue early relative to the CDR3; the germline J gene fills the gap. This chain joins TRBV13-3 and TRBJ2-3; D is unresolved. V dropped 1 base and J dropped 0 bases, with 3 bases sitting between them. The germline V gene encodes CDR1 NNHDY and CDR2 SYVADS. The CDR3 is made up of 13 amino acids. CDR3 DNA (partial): TGTGCCAGCAGTGATAGGAGTGCAGAAACGCTGTAT. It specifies CASSDRSAETLY. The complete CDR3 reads CASSDRSAETLYF.

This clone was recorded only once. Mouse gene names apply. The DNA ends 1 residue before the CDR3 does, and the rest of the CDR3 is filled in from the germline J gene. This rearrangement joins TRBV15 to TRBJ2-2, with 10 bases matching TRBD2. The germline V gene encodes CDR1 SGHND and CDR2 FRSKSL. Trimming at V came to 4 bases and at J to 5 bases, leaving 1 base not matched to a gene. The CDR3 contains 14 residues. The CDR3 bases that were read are TGTGCCAGCAGTTCGACTGGGGGGACCGGGCAGCTCTAC. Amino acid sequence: CASSSTGGTGQLY. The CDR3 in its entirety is CASSSTGGTGQLYF.

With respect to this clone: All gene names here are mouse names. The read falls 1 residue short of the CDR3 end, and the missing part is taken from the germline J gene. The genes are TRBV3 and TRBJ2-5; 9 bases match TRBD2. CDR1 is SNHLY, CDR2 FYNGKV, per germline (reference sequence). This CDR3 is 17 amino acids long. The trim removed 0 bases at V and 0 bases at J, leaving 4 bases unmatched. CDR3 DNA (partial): TGTGCCAGCAGCTTAGCGCCTGGGGGGGTTAACCAAGACACCCAGTAC. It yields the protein CASSLAPGGVNQDTQY. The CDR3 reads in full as CASSLAPGGVNQDTQYF.

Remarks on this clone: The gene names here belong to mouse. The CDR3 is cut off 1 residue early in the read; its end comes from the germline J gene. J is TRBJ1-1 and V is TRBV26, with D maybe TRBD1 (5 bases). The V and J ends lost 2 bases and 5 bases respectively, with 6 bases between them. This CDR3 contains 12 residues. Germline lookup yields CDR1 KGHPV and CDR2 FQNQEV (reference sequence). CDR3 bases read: TGTGCCAGCAGTCTGGGGGGAACAGAAGTCTTC. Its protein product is CASSLGGTEVF. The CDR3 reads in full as CASSLGGTEVFF.

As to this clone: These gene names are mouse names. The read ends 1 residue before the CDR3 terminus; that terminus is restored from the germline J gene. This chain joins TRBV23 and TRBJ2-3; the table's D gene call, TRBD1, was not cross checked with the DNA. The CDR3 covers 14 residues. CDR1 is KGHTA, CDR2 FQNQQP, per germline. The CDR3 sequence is CSSSRTDSAETLYF. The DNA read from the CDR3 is TGCTCCAGCAGTCGGACAGATAGTGCAGAAACGCTGTAT.

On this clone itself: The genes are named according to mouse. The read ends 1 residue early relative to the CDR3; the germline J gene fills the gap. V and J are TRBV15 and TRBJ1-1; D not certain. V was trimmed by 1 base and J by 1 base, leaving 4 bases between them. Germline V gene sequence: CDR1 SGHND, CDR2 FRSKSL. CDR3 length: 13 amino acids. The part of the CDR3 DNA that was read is TGTGCCAGCAGTTTAGGGCAAAACACAGAAGTCTTC. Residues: CASSLGQNTEVF. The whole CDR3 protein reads CASSLGQNTEVFF.

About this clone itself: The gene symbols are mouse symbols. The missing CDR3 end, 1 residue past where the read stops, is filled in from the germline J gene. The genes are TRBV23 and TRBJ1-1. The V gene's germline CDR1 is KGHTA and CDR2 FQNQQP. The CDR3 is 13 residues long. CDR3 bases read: TGCTCCAGCAGTGAGAATGCAAACACAGAAGTCTTC. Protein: CSSSENANTEVF. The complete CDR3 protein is CSSSENANTEVFF.

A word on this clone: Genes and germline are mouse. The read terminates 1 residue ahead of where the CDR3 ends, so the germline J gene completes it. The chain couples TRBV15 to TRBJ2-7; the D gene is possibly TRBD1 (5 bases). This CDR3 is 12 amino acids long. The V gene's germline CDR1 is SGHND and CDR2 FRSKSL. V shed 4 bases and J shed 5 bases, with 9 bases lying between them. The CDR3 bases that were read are TGTGCCAGCAGTTCAGGGAGGAATGAACAGTAC. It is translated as CASSSGRNEQY. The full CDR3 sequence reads CASSSGRNEQYF.

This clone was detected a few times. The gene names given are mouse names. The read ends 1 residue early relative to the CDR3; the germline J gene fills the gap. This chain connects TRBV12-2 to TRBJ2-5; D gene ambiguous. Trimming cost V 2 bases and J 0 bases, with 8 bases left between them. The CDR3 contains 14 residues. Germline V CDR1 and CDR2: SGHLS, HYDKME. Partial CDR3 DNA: TGTGCCAGCTCTCCCCGATTTAACCAAGACACCCAGTAC. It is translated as CASSPRFNQDTQY. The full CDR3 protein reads CASSPRFNQDTQYF.

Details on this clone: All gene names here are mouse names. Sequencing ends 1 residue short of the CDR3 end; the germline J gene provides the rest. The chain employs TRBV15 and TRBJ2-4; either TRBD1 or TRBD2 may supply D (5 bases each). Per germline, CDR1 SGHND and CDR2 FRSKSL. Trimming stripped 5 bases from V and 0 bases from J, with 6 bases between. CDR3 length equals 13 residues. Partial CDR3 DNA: TGTGCCAGCAGTCGGGACAGTCAAAACACCTTGTAC. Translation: CASSRDSQNTLY. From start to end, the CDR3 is CASSRDSQNTLYF.

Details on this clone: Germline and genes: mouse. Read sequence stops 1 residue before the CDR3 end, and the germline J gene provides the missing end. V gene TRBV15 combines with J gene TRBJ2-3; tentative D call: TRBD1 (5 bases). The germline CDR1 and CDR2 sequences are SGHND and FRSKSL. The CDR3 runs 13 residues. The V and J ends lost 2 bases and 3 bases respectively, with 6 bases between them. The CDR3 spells CASSLRTAETLYF. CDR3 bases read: TGTGCCAGCAGTTTACGGACAGCAGAAACGCTGTAT.

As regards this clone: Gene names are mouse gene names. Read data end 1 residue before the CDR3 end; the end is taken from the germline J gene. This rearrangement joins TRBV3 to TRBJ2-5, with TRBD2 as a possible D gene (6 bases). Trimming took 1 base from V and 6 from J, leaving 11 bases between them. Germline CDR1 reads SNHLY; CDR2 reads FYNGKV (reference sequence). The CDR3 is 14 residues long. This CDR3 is CASSLVMGEDTQYF. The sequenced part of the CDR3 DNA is TGTGCCAGCAGCTTAGTGATGGGGGAGGACACCCAGTAC.

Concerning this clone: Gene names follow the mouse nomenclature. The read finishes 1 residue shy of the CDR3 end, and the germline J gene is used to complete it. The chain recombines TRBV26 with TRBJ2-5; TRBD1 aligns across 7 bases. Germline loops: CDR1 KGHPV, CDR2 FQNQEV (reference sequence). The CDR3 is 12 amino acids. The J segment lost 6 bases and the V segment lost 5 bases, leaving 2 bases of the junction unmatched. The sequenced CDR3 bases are TGTGCCAGCAGTACAGGGGAGGACACCCAGTAC. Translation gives CASSTGEDTQY. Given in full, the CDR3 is CASSTGEDTQYF.

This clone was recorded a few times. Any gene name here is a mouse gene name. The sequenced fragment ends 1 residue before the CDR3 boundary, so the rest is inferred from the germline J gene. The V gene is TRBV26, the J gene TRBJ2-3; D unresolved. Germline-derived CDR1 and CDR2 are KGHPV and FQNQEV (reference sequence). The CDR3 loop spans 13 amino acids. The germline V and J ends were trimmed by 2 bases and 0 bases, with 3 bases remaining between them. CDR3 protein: CASSLQSAETLYF. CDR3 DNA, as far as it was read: TGTGCCAGCAGTCTGCAGAGTGCAGAAACGCTGTAT.

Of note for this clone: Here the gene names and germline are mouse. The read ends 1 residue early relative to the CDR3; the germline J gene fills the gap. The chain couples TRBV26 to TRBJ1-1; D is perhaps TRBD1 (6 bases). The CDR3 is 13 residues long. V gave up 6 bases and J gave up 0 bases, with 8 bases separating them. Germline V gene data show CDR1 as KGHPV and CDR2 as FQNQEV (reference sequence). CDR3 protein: CASSRGSNTEVFF. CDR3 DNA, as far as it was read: TGTGCCAGCAGCAGGGGTTCAAACACAGAAGTCTTC.

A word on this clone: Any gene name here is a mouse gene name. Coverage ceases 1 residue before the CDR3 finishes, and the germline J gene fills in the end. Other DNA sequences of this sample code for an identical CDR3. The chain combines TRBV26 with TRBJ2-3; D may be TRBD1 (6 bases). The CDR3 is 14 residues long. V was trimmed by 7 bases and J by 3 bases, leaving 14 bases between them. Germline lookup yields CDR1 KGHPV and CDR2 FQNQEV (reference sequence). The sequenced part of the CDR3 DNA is TGTGCCAGCACCGACAGGTCTAGCGCAGAAACGCTGTAT. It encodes CASTDRSSAETLY. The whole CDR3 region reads CASTDRSSAETLYF.

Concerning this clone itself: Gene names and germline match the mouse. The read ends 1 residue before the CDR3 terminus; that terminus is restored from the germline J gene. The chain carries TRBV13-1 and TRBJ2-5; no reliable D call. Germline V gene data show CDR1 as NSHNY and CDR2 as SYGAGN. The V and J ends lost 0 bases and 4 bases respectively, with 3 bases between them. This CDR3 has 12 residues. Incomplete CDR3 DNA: TGTGCCAGCAGTGATGCCAAAGACACCCAGTAC. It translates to CASSDAKDTQY. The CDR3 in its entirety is CASSDAKDTQYF.